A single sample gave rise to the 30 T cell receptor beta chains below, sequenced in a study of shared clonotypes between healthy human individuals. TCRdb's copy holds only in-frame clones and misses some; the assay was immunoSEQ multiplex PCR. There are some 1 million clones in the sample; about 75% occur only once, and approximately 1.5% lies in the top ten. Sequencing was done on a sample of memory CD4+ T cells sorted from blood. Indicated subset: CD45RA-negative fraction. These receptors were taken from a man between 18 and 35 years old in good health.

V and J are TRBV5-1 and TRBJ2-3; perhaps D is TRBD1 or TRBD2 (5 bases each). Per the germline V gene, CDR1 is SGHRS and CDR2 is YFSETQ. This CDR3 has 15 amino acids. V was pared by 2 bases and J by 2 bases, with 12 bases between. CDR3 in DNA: TGCGCCAGCAGCTTACGGGGCCCCCCCACAGATACGCAGTATTTT. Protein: CASSLRGPPTDTQYF.

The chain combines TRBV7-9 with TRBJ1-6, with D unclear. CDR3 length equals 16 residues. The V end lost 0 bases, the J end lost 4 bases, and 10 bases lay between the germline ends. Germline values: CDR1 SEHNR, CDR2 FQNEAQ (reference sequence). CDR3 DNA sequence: TGTGCCAGCAGCTTAGCTTGGACGGAATATAATTCACCCCTCCACTTT. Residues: CASSLAWTEYNSPLHF.

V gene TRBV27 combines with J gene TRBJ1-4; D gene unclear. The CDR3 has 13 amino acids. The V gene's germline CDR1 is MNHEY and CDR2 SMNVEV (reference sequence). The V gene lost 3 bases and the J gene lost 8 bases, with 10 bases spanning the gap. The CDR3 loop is CASSLGREEKLFF. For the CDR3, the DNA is TGTGCCAGCAGTTTGGGAAGGGAGGAAAAACTGTTTTTT.

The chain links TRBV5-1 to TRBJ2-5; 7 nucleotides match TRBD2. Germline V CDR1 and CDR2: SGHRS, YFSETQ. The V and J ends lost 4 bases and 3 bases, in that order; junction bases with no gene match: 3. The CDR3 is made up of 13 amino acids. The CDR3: CASSRAGKETQYF. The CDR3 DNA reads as TGCGCCAGCAGCAGAGCGGGGAAAGAGACCCAGTACTTC.

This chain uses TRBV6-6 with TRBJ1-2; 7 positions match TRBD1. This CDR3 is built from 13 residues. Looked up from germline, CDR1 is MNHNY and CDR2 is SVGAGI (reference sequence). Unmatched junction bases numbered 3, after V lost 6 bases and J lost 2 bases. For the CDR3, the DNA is TGTGCCAGCAGGTCGGGACAGAACTATGGCTACACCTTC. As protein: CASRSGQNYGYTF.

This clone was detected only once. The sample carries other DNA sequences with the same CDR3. The CDR3 coding sequence is TGTGCCTGGAGGGGCACAGATACGCAGTATTTT. This gives the protein CAWRGTDTQYF. This rearrangement joins TRBV30 to TRBJ2-3; D call uncertain. Germline values: CDR1 GTSNPN, CDR2 SVGIG (reference sequence). The germline V and J ends were trimmed by 3 bases and 1 base, with 2 bases remaining between them. This CDR3 has 11 residues.

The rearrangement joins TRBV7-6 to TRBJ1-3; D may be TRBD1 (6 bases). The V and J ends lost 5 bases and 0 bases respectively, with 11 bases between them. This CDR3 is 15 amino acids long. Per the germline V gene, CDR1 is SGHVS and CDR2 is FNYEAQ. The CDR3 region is CASSRTASSGNTIYF. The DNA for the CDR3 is TGTGCCAGCAGCCGGACAGCAAGCTCTGGAAACACCATATATTTT.

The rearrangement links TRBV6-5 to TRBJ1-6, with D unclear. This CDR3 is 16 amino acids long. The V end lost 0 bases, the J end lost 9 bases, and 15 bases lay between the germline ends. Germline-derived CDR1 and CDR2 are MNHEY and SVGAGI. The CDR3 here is CASSYSRVDRGSPLHF. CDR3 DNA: TGTGCCAGCAGTTACTCGCGTGTCGATCGGGGTTCACCCCTCCACTTT.

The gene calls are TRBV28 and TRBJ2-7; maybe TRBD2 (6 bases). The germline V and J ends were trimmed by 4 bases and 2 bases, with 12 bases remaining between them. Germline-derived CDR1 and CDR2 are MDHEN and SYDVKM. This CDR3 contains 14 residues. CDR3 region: CASSSGTQAYEQYF. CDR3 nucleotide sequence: TGTGCCAGCAGTTCCGGGACTCAGGCCTACGAGCAGTACTTC.

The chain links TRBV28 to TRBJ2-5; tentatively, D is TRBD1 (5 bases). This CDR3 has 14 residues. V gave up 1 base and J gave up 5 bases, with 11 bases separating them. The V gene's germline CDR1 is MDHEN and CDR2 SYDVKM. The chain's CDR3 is CASSLLGDRETQYF. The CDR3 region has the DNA TGTGCCAGCAGTTTATTAGGGGATCGGGAGACCCAGTACTTC.

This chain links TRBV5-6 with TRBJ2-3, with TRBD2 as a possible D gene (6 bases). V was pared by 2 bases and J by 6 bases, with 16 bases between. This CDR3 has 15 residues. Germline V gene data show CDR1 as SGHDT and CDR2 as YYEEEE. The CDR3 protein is CASSFWSGRGDTQYF. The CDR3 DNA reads TGTGCCAGCAGCTTCTGGAGCGGGCGAGGGGATACGCAGTATTTT.

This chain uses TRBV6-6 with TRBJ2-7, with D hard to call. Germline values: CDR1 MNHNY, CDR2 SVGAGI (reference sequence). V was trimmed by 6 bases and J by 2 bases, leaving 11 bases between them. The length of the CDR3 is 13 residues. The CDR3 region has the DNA TGTGCCAGCAGAACCCTCGGCACCTACGAGCAGTACTTC. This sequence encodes CASRTLGTYEQYF.

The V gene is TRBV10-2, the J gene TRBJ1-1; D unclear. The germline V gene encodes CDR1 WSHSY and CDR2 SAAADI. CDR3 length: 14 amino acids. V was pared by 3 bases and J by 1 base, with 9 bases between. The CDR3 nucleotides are TGCGCCAGCAGTGACCACGAAAGGAACACTGAAGCTTTCTTT. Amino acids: CASSDHERNTEAFF.

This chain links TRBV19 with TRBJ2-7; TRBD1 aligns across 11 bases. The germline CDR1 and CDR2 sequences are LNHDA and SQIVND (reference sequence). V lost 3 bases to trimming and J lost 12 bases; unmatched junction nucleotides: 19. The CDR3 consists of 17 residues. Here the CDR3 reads CASSILLVDRGLFPRYF. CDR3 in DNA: TGTGCCAGTAGTATTCTGTTAGTGGACAGGGGGCTATTCCCACGGTACTTC.

The CDR3 protein is CASSLNPGLAWEQFF. The CDR3 DNA follows: TGTGCCAGCAGTTTGAACCCGGGACTTGCGTGGGAGCAGTTCTTC. This chain links TRBV2 with TRBJ2-1, with TRBD2 as a possible D gene (6 bases). This CDR3 region has 15 residues. Per germline, CDR1 SNHLY and CDR2 FYNNEI. V was shortened by 5 bases and J by 10 bases, with 21 bases between the two germline ends.

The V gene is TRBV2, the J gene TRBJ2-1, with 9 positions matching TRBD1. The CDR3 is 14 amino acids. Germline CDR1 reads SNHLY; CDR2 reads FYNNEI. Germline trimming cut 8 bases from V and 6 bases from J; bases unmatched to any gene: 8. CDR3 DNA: TGTGCCAGCGGTGGGACAGGGAAGGTCAATGAGCAGTTCTTC. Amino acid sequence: CASGGTGKVNEQFF.

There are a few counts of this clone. CDR3 sequence (DNA): TGCGCCAGCAGTGAGCAGGGCACAGATACGCAGTATTTT. Protein sequence: CASSEQGTDTQYF. The genes are TRBV10-2 and TRBJ2-3; no clear D gene. Trimming left V 2 bases short and J 1 base short, with 4 bases between. This CDR3 comprises 13 residues. In germline, CDR1 is WSHSY, CDR2 SAAADI.

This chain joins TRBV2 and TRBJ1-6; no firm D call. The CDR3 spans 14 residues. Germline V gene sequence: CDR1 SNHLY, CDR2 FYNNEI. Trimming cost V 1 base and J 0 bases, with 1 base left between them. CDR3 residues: CASSEGSYNSPLHF. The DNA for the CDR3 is TGTGCCAGCAGTGAAGGCTCCTATAATTCACCCCTCCACTTT.

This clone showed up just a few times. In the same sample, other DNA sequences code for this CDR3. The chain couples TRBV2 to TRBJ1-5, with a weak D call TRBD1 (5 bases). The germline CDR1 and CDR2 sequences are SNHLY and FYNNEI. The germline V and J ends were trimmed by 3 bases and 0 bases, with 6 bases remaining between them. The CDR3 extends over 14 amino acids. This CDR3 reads CASSEQGSNQPQHF. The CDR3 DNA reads TGTGCCAGCAGTGAGCAGGGTAGCAATCAGCCCCAGCATTTT.

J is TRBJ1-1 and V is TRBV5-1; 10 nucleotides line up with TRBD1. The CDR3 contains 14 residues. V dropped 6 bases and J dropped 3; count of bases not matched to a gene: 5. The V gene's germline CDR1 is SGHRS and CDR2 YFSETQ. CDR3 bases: TGCGCCAGCAATCTCGACAGGGGGCACACTGAAGCTTTCTTT. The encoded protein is CASNLDRGHTEAFF.

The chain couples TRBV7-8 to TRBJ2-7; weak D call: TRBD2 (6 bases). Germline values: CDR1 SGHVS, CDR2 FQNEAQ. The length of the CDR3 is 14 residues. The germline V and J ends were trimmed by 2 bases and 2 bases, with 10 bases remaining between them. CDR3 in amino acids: CASSLFGGPYEQYF. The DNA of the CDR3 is TGTGCCAGCAGCTTATTCGGGGGACCCTACGAGCAGTACTTC.

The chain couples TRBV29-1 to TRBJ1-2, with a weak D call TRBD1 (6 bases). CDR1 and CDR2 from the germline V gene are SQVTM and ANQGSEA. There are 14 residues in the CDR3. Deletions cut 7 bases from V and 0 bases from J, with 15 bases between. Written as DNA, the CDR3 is TGCAGCGCCCGGGGGGCAACTACTAACTATGGCTACACCTTC. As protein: CSARGATTNYGYTF.

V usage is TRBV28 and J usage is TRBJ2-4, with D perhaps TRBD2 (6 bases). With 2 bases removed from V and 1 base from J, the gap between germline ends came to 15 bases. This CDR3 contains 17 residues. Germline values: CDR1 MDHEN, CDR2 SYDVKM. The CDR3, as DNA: TGTGCCAGCAGTTTAAAGGGAGTGGGGAGGGCCAAAAACATTCAGTACTTC. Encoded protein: CASSLKGVGRAKNIQYF. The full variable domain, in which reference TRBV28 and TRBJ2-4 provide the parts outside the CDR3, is DVKVTQSSRYLVKRTGEKVFLECVQDMDHENMFWYRQDPGLGLRLIYFSYDVKMKEKGDIPEGYSVSREKKERFSLILESASTNQTSMYLCASSLKGVGRAKNIQYFGAGTRLSVL.

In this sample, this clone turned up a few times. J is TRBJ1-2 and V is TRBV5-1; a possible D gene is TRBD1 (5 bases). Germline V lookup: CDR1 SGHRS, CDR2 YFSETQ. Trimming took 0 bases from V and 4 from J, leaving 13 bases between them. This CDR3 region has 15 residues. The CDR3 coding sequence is TGCGCCAGCAGCTTGGTATCGGGGGAGGGCTATGGCTACACCTTC. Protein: CASSLVSGEGYGYTF.

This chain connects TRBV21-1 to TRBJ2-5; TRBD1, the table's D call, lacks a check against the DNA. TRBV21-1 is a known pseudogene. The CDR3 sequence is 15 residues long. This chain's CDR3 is CASSKVRVIQETQYF. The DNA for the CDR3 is TGTGCCAGCAGCAAAGTCAGGGTCATACAAGAGACCCAGTACTTC.

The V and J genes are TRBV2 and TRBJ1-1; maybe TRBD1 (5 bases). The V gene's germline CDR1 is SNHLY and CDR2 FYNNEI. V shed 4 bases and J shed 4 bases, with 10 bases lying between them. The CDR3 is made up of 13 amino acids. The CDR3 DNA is TGTGCCAGCAGTGCTCAGGGCGTCACTGAAGCTTTCTTT. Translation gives CASSAQGVTEAFF. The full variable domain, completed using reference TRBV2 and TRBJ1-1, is EPEVTQTPSHQVTQMGQEVILRCVPISNHLYFYWYRQILGQKVEFLVSFYNNEISEKSEIFDDQFSVERPDGSNFTLKIRSTKLEDSAMYFCASSAQGVTEAFFGQGTRLTVV.

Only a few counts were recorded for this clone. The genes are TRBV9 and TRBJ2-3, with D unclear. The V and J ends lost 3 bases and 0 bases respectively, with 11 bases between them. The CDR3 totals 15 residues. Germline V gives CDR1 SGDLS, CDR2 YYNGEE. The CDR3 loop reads CASSGTVGSTDTQYF. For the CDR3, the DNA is TGTGCCAGCAGCGGCACTGTGGGGAGCACAGATACGCAGTATTTT.

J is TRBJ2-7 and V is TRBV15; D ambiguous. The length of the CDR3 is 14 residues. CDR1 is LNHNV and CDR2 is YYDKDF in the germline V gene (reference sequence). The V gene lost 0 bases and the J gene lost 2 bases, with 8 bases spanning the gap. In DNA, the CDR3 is TGTGCCACCAGCAGAGATAGGTGGGCCTACGAGCAGTACTTC. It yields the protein CATSRDRWAYEQYF.

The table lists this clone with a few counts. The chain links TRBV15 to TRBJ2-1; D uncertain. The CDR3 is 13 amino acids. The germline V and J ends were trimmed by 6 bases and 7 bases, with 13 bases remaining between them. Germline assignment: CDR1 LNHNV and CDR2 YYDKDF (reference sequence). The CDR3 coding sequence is TGTGCCACCAGTCGAGATGGTCTGAATGAGCAGTTCTTC. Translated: CATSRDGLNEQFF. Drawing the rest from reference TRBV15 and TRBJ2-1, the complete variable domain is DAMVIQNPRYQVTQFGKPVTLSCSQTLNHNVMYWYQQKSSQAPKLLFHYYDKDFNNEADTPDNFQSRRPNTSFCFLDIRSPGLGDTAMYLCATSRDGLNEQFFGPGTRLTVL.

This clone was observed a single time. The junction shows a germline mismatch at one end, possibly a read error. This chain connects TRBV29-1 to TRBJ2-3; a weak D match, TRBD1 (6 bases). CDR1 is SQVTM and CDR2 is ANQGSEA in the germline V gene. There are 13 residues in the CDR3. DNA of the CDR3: TGCAGCGTTGAAGGTTTGGACAGAGTCGTCAGGAATTTT. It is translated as CSVEGLDRVVRNF.